The source of this TCR beta chain is a study of T cell repertoires in cytomegalovirus infection (dated by TCRdb to about 2019). A note on the overall study: Donor HLA type was relevant to the analysis, because carriage of CMV infection together with the matching HLA type was indicated by public TCR beta signatures. The paper as a whole reports these results and caveats: In the ex vivo response, HLA-C-restricted CMV-specific TCR beta clonotypes were dominant, and in two of eight donors the single most frequent clonotype came from this HLA-C-restricted group. Carriers of CMV infection plus the relevant HLA type were discriminated by the cumulative frequency of public TCR beta family members in the study cohort and in an independent roughly 370-donor cohort.

CDR1 and CDR2 (MNHNY, SVGAGI) derive from the germline V gene (reference sequence). V ends up 6 bases short and J 0 bases short, with an unmatched junction base count of 12. Including the terminal cysteine and phenylalanine, the CDR3 comprises 17 residues. The DNA shown is the 51-base CDR3, in frame from base 1. Sequenced on an Illumina HiSeq 1500. The public sequencing data were trimmed at Q25 with fastp and processed into clonotypes with MiXCR by TCRdb, which kept only in-frame beta chains. Each entry is one CDR3 protein sequence, shown with its most common DNA and genes. This sample is represented by about 140,000 distinct CDR3 sequences; 5% to 6.5% of them were singletons. Together, the top ten hold about 20% of the sample. Details on this clonotype: The antigen it binds to is not known. Base qualities were left out, and no much larger clone turns up one base away.

Recombination joined TRBV6-6 with TRBJ2-7; a stretch of 9 junction bases matches TRBD2. The source is a human donor in good health (CMV status not recorded). Some clones in this sample may be carry-over from other donors' samples. The specimen was PBMCs. CDR3 sequence: CASSTPPRLAASYEQYF. The DNA sequence is TGTGCCAGCAGCACCCCACCCCGACTAGCGGCCTCCTACGAGCAGTACTTC.